Following are 15 T cell receptor beta chains from one sample sequenced in a study of blood T cell repertoires in COVID-19 (dated by TCRdb to 2019 to 2021). Library prep was done by the immunoSEQ multiplex PCR assay. TCRdb obtained this table from immuneACCESS and retained in-frame rearrangements with V and J assigned. These tables miss some clones; where compared with another copy, unresolved V genes account for less than half of the shortfall, and the remainder is unexplained. This sample holds 300,000 to 450,000 clones; approximately 87% were observed only once. The ten largest clones represent more than 9% of the sample. The sequencing input was peripheral blood. The receptor source for this set is a woman aged 30 to 39 with COVID-19, enrolled during active disease.

A single count supports this clone. CDR3 residues: CASGARGSWDEQYF. The DNA for the CDR3 is TGTGCCAGCGGGGCCCGGGGGTCTTGGGACGAGCAGTACTTC. V is TRBV6-5 and J is TRBJ2-7, with a possible D match to TRBD2 (6 bases). Germline V gene sequence: CDR1 MNHEY, CDR2 SVGAGI. Trimming removed 8 bases from V and 5 bases from J, with 19 bases in between. The CDR3 length is 14 residues.

The CDR3 coding sequence is TGTGCCAGCAGTCCCGCGCCAGGGTCGAGTTCACCCCTCCACTTT. It codes for CASSPAPGSSSPLHF. The chain joins TRBV6-6 to TRBJ1-6; weak D call: TRBD1 (5 bases). V shed 5 bases and J shed 9 bases, with 17 bases lying between them. The CDR3 has 15 residues. Germline-derived CDR1 and CDR2 are MNHNY and SVGAGI (reference sequence).

The chain recombines TRBV5-4 with TRBJ1-5, with D tentatively TRBD1 (5 bases). Looked up from germline, CDR1 is SGHNT and CDR2 is YYREEE (reference sequence). Trimming stripped 0 bases from V and 0 bases from J, with 10 bases between. The CDR3 extends over 16 amino acids. The DNA for the CDR3 is TGTGCCAGCAGCTTGGGACAGAAGTATAGCAATCAGCCCCAGCATTTT. This sequence encodes CASSLGQKYSNQPQHF.

This chain connects TRBV24-1 to TRBJ1-5; D not resolved. CDR1 is KGHDR, CDR2 SFDVKD, per germline. Trimming stripped 4 bases from V and 0 bases from J, with 9 bases between. This CDR3 is 15 amino acids long. As DNA, the CDR3 is TGTGCCACCAGTGACGGAGTCTATAGCAATCAGCCCCAGCATTTT. Residues: CATSDGVYSNQPQHF.

This clone appeared a single time. The V gene is TRBV7-3, the J gene TRBJ2-2, with D unclear. This CDR3 spans 12 amino acids. Trimming left V 4 bases short and J 8 bases short, with 8 bases between. Germline values: CDR1 SGHTA, CDR2 FQGTGA. CDR3 sequence (DNA): TGTGCCAGCAGCTCACTCACGGGGGAGCTGTTTTTT. The encoded protein is CASSSLTGELFF.

The J gene is TRBJ2-2, the V gene TRBV11-3; tentative D call: TRBD2 (6 bases). This CDR3 region has 15 residues. Per the germline V gene, CDR1 is SGHNT and CDR2 is YENEEA. The ends were cut back, 1 base at V and 7 bases at J, with 13 bases in the middle. The CDR3 loop is CASSLGPGEGGELFF. The CDR3 coding sequence is TGTGCCAGCAGCTTAGGTCCGGGAGAAGGCGGGGAGCTGTTTTTT.

This sequence joins TRBV5-1 and TRBJ2-1; 8 bases are a match to TRBD1. Per germline, CDR1 SGHRS and CDR2 YFSETQ. The length of the CDR3 is 14 residues. V shed 5 bases and J 8 bases; nucleotides not matched to a gene: 9. The DNA for the CDR3 is TGCGCCAGCAGGAGGACAGGGACCGGGGATGAGCAGTTCTTC. This encodes CASRRTGTGDEQFF.

As regards this clone: Other DNA sequences of this sample code for an identical CDR3. The rearrangement joins TRBV10-3 to TRBJ1-3; 11 bases align to TRBD1. The CDR3 is 16 amino acids. V lost 3 bases and J lost 4; bases outside the gene matches: 5. Germline V gives CDR1 ENHRY, CDR2 SYGVKD. CDR3 coding DNA: TGTGCCATCAGTGAACCCGGGACAGGGGGAGGAAACACCATATATTTT. Its protein is CAISEPGTGGGNTIYF.

The genes are TRBV30 and TRBJ1-2, with D hard to call. V was trimmed by 1 base and J by 5 bases, leaving 14 bases between them. The CDR3 has 14 residues. The V gene's germline CDR1 is GTSNPN and CDR2 SVGIG (reference sequence). CDR3 protein: CAWSARGIYYGYTF. The CDR3 coding sequence is TGTGCCTGGAGTGCTCGAGGCATCTATTATGGCTACACCTTC.

The rearrangement uses TRBV9 and TRBJ2-1; D ambiguous. The CDR3 is made up of 15 amino acids. V dropped 0 bases and J dropped 0 bases, with 7 bases sitting between them. In germline, CDR1 is SGDLS, CDR2 YYNGEE. The CDR3 region is CASSVGGGSYNEQFF. In nucleotides, the CDR3 is TGTGCCAGCAGCGTAGGAGGCGGCTCCTACAATGAGCAGTTCTTC.

V and J are TRBV7-2 and TRBJ2-3, with a tentative D call TRBD1 (5 bases). The germline gives CDR1 SGHTA, CDR2 FQGNSA. With 6 bases removed from V and 7 bases from J, the gap between germline ends came to 23 bases. CDR3 length equals 16 residues. CDR3 region: CASSLSQGTGFNTQYF. The CDR3 nucleotides read TGTGCCAGCAGTCTTAGCCAGGGAACAGGCTTCAATACGCAGTATTTT.

This chain uses TRBV5-5 with TRBJ2-7, with 12 bases that match TRBD2. With 0 bases clipped from V and 9 bases from J, the junction kept 4 bases outside the gene matches. Germline CDR1 reads SGHKS; CDR2 reads YYEKEE (reference sequence). The CDR3 totals 14 residues. The CDR3, as DNA: TGTGCCAGCAGCTTGGCTCTAGCGGGAGGGCGGCAGTACTTC. This translates into CASSLALAGGRQYF.

The chain uses TRBV7-9 and TRBJ2-7; TRBD1 matches at 7 bases. There are 15 residues in the CDR3. The germline V gene encodes CDR1 SEHNR and CDR2 FQNEAQ (reference sequence). V shed 7 bases and J 2 bases; nucleotides not matched to a gene: 11. This CDR3 reads CASTPPATGTYEQYF. In DNA form, the CDR3 reads TGTGCCAGCACCCCTCCGGCGACAGGGACCTACGAGCAGTACTTC.

The gene calls are TRBV19 and TRBJ2-4; 9 bases agree with TRBD1. CDR3 length: 14 amino acids. Unmatched junction bases numbered 8, after V lost 5 bases and J lost 9 bases. Looked up from germline, CDR1 is LNHDA and CDR2 is SQIVND (reference sequence). CDR3: CASSVDRGVGIQYF. The CDR3 DNA reads TGTGCCAGTAGTGTTGACAGGGGGGTAGGCATTCAGTACTTC.

This clone occurred a few times. The chain employs TRBV5-1 and TRBJ2-5, with 15 bases that match TRBD2. The CDR3 is 16 residues long. Per the germline V gene, CDR1 is SGHRS and CDR2 is YFSETQ. With 3 bases clipped from V and 2 bases from J, the junction kept 2 bases outside the gene matches. The CDR3: CASSSGLAGGQETQYF. DNA of the CDR3: TGCGCCAGCAGCTCCGGACTAGCGGGAGGGCAAGAGACCCAGTACTTC.